The clone carrying this T cell receptor beta chain is medium-sized in the sample. What it recognizes is unknown. Treg sorting used a CD4+CD25+CD127-/low gate. This CDR3 region has 17 residues. V was clipped by 7 bases and J by 7 bases; unmatched bases: 17. Germline V lookup: CDR1 MNHNS, CDR2 SASEGT. Whole-study findings and limits: Whole repertoires were not studied in the larger cohort, only one V-J beta rearrangement. Tumor-infiltrating Treg TCR alpha and beta sequences overlapped most with tumor naive CD4+ T cells, then blood naive.

Constant-region reverse primers amplified full-length variable regions, followed by semi-nested Nested Universal Primer A PCR. In TCRdb, the 5' RACE reads were re-called with MiXCR into one record per CDR3 protein. Of 10,000 or so distinct CDR3 sequences listed, under 40% were seen once; the top ten hold about 5.3%. Material: Tregs sorted from blood. This clonotype was sampled from a female donor with breast cancer. This rearrangement joins TRBV6-1 to TRBJ1-5; 9 bases line up with TRBD1. The CDR3 sequence: CASNLGPGTGLRQPQHF. The DNA for the CDR3 is TGTGCCAGCAATCTTGGCCCCGGGACAGGGCTCAGGCAGCCCCAGCATTTT.